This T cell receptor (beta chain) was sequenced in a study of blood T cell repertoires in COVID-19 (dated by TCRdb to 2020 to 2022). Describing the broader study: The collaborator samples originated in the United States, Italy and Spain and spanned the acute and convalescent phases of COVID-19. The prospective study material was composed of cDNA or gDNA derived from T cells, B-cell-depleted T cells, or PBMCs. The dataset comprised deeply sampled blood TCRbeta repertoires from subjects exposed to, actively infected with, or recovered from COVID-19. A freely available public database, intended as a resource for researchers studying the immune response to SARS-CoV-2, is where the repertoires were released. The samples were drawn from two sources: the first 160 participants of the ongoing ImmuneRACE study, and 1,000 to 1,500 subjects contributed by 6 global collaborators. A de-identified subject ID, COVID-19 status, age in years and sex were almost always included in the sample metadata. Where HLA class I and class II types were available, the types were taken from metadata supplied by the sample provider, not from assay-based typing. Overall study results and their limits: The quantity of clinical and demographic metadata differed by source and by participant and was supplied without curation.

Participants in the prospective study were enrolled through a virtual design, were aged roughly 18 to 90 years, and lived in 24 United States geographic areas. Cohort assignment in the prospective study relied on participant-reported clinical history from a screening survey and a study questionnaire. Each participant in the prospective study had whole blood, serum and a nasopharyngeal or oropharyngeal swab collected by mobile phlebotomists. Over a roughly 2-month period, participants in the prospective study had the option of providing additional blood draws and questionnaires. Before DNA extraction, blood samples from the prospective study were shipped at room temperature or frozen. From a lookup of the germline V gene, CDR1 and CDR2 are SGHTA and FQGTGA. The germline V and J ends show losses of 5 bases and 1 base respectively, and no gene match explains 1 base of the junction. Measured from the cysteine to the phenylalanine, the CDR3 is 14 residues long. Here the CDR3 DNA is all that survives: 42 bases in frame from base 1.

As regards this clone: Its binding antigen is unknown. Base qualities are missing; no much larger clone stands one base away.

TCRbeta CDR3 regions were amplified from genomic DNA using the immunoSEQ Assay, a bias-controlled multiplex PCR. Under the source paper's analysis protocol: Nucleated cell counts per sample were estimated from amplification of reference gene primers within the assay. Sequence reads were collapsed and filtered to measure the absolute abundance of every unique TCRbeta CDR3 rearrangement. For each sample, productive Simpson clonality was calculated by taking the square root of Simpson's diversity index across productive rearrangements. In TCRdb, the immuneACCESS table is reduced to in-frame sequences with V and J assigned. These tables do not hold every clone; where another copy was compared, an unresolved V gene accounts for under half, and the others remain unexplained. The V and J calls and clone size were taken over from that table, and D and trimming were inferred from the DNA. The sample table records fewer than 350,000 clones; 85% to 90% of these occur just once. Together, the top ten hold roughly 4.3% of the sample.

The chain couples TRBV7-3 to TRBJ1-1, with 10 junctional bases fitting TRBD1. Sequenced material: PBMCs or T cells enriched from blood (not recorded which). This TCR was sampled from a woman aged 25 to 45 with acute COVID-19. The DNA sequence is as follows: TGTGCCAGCAGCCGGACAGGGGGGAACACTGAAGCTTTCTTT. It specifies CASSRTGGNTEAFF.